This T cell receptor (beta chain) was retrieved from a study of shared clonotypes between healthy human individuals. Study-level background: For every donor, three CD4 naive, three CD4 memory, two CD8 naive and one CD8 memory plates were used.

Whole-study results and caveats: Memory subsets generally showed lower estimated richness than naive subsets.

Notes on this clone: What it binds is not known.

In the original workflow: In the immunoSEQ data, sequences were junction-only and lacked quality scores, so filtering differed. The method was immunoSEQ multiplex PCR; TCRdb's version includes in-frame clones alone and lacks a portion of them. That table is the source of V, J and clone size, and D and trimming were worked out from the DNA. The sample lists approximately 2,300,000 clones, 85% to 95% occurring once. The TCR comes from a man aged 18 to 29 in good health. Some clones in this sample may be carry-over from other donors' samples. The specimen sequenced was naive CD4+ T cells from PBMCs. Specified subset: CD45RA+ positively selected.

The CDR3 is CASSQKGRTGGDWAYEQYF. The CDR3 DNA sequence: TGCGCCAGCAGCCAAAAAGGCAGGACAGGGGGCGACTGGGCCTACGAGCAGTACTTC. The rearrangement joins TRBV4-1 to TRBJ2-7; 11 nucleotides agree with TRBD1. From germline, CDR1 is MGHRA and CDR2 YSYEKL. CDR3 length equals 19 residues. The ends lost 2 bases at V and 2 bases at J; junction bases unmatched: 14.